Sequencing of this T cell receptor delta chain was carried out in a study of gamma-delta chains in newborns, infants, children. V shed 3 bases, J shed 0 bases, and the junction held 12 bases outside the gene matches. The CDR3 consists of 19 residues. In germline, CDR1 is GEAIGNYY, CDR2 EKD. This clone has just a few counts. A far larger clone lies a single base away; this is likely a read error. TCRdb reran clone calling via CATT on the reads. The sample lists 3,100 or so delta-chain clones, around 2.5% occurring once. This rearrangement joins TRDV2 to TRDJ2; 10 nucleotides match TRDD3. Sample: blood. The source of this sequence is a child who was a newborn, infant or young child, either healthy, febrile or measles-vaccinated (not recorded which). The CDR3 DNA follows: TGTGCCTGTGACGCACTAGGGGGATACGCGGACCCTTTGACAGCACAACTCTTCTTT. Encoded protein: CACDALGGYADPLTAQLFF.